The next 13 T cell receptor beta chains were all read from a single sample in a study of blood T cells in healthy people across ages (dated by TCRdb to the mid-2010s). Preparation of the library involved 5' RACE. The second PCR ran for roughly 6 to 11 cycles and used a J-beta primer mix along with a sample-barcoded 5' primer. Using fastp trimming at Q25 and MiXCR clonotype assembly, TCRdb reanalyzed the public sequencing data and kept in-frame beta chains. CDR3 protein duplicates are merged, each entry listing the most common genes and DNA. This sample gives around 1,800,000 distinct CDR3 sequences in total; more than 35% of them show up just once. 23% of the sample lies in the top ten. What was sequenced was blood. These receptors all come from a human donor in good health.

This clonotype was detected many times. The chain combines TRBV20-1 with TRBJ1-5; TRBD1 aligns across 9 bases. The length of the CDR3 is 20 residues. Trimming cost V 0 bases and J 0 bases; bases outside gene matches: 15. The germline gives CDR1 DFQATT, CDR2 SNEGSKA (reference sequence). CDR3 DNA: TGCAGTGCTAGAGATCCGTTCGGGACAGGGTACCTCAATAGCAATCAGCCCCAGCATTTT. Encoded protein: CSARDPFGTGYLNSNQPQHF.

Regarding this clonotype: A read error is possible here, since a much larger clone lies one base away. The rearrangement links TRBV11-2 to TRBJ1-1; no clear D gene. This CDR3 comprises 13 residues. The germline V gene encodes CDR1 SGHAT and CDR2 FQNNGV. The CDR3 spells CAGSLDLGPEAFF. In DNA form, the CDR3 reads TGTGCCGGCAGCTTAGATCTTGGACCTGAAGCTTTCTTT.

V usage is TRBV4-2 and J usage is TRBJ1-4, with 7 bases that match TRBD1. CDR3 size: 17 residues. Germline CDR1 and CDR2: LGHNA and YNFKEQ. The V gene end was trimmed by 3 bases and the J gene end by 3 bases; junction bases not matched to a gene: 10. The CDR3 DNA is TGTGCCAGCAGCCAGGGGACCGTCAGGGGGGCTAATGAAAAACTGTTTTTT. Protein: CASSQGTVRGANEKLFF.

This clonotype came up a few times. The CDR3 sequence is CSVDGQDGAYGYTF. CDR3 DNA sequence: TGCAGCGTTGATGGGCAAGATGGGGCCTATGGCTACACCTTC. The chain has TRBV29-1 and TRBJ1-2; D is perhaps TRBD1 (5 bases). Deletions cut 3 bases from V and 4 bases from J, with 15 bases between. The V gene's germline CDR1 is SQVTM and CDR2 ANQGSEA. The CDR3 is 14 residues long.

The chain is built from TRBV6-6 and TRBJ2-3; tentatively, D is TRBD2 (7 bases). The V gene lost 10 bases and the J gene lost 2 bases, with 22 bases spanning the gap. Germline V gene lookup returns CDR1 MNHNY and CDR2 SVGAGI (reference sequence). The CDR3 consists of 16 residues. CDR3: CAKTPGGLHITDTQYF. CDR3 DNA sequence: TGTGCCAAGACACCCGGGGGGCTACATATCACAGATACGCAGTATTTT.

The chain recombines TRBV4-1 with TRBJ2-1; D may correspond to TRBD1 or TRBD2 (5 bases each). The CDR3 contains 15 residues. Trimming removed 4 bases from V and 0 bases from J, with 10 bases in between. Germline V gives CDR1 MGHRA, CDR2 YSYEKL. CDR3 in amino acids: CASSREGRSYNEQFF. CDR3 DNA sequence: TGCGCCAGCAGCCGAGAGGGACGCTCCTACAATGAGCAGTTCTTC.

This clonotype was seen just once. The J gene is TRBJ2-3, the V gene TRBV11-2; 9 nucleotides line up with TRBD1. CDR1 SGHAT and CDR2 FQNNGV come from the germline V gene. The CDR3 sequence is 16 residues long. V lost 4 bases and J lost 4; bases outside the gene matches: 9. CDR3 DNA: TGTGCCAGCAGCTCACTCGGACAGGGGTTTTCAGATACGCAGTATTTT. Protein product: CASSSLGQGFSDTQYF.

In nucleotides, the CDR3 is TGCGCCAGCTCTGAGGGGCTCGGTGGAGTGTGGGGTGGTGAGACCCAGTACTTC. Translating it yields CASSEGLGGVWGGETQYF. The chain couples TRBV5-1 to TRBJ2-5; D could derive from TRBD1 or TRBD2 (5 bases each). The CDR3 loop spans 18 amino acids. CDR1 is SGHRS, CDR2 YFSETQ, per germline. The V end lost 7 bases, the J end lost 5 bases, and 30 bases lay between the germline ends.

The chain links TRBV28 to TRBJ2-7, with D perhaps given as TRBD1 or TRBD2 (5 bases each). V gave up 3 bases and J gave up 6 bases, with 15 bases separating them. The germline V gene encodes CDR1 MDHEN and CDR2 SYDVKM. The CDR3 consists of 14 residues. The CDR3 spells CASSLGDPQGEQYF. The CDR3 nucleotides are TGTGCCAGCAGTTTGGGGGACCCCCAAGGCGAGCAGTACTTC.

As concerns this clonotype: A much larger clone lies one base from this, so it may be a read error. The chain joins TRBV7-2 to TRBJ1-4; the match to TRBD1 covers 8 bases. The CDR3 runs 14 residues. J was trimmed by 7 bases and V by 4 bases; bases with no gene match: 5. The germline gives CDR1 SGHTA, CDR2 FQGNSA. The CDR3 region has the DNA TGTGCCAGCAGCTGTACAGGGGGTGGTGAAAAACTGTTTTTT. It is translated as CASSCTGGGEKLFF.

This clonotype has a handful of counts. This chain uses TRBV29-1 with TRBJ1-1; D not resolved. Germline V CDR1 and CDR2: SQVTM, ANQGSEA. Trimming took off 4 bases at V and 0 bases at J, with 9 bases between the two ends. The CDR3 extends over 13 amino acids. In nucleotides, the CDR3 is TGCAGCGTTGTAAGCCGCTTGAACACTGAAGCTTTCTTT. Translation gives CSVVSRLNTEAFF.

To note about this clonotype: One end of the junction fails to match germline, which may point to a read error. The chain has TRBV20-1 and TRBJ2-7; 11 bases are a match to TRBD2. The CDR3 runs to 14 residues. In germline, CDR1 is DFQATT, CDR2 SNEGSKA (reference sequence). CDR3 in amino acids: CGAFPGLAAGEQYF. In DNA, the CDR3 is TGCGGTGCGTTCCCGGGACTAGCGGCGGGCGAGCAGTACTTC.

In DNA form, the CDR3 reads TGTGCCAGCAGTTACACGGCAGGGTTGTCCTACGAGCAGTACTTC. Its translation: CASSYTAGLSYEQYF. The rearrangement joins TRBV6-5 to TRBJ2-7; D possibly corresponds to TRBD1 (5 bases). Trimming removed 2 bases at V and 1 base at J, with 12 bases between. Germline V gene sequence: CDR1 MNHEY, CDR2 SVGAGI. The CDR3 is 15 amino acids.